The next 28 T cell receptor beta chains were all read from a single sample in a study of shared clonotypes between healthy human individuals. The table came from immunoSEQ multiplex PCR; TCRdb's copy has only in-frame clones and leaves some out. The sample shows about 690,000 clones, about nine tenths of them seen only once. Input material: memory CD8+ T cells from PBMCs. Subset in this sample: CD45RO+ cells pooled with CCR7-negative TemRA cells. These receptor sequences come from a man younger than 35 in good health. Some clones in this sample may be carry-over from other donors' samples.

The chain combines TRBV19 with TRBJ1-1; D is perhaps TRBD1 (6 bases). This CDR3 has 14 residues. The germline V gene has CDR1 LNHDA and CDR2 SQIVND (reference sequence). V was pared by 3 bases and J by 1 base, with 9 bases between. The CDR3 sequence is CASSMDSGNTEAFF. The CDR3 DNA is TGTGCCAGTAGTATGGACAGTGGGAACACTGAAGCTTTCTTT.

Here the CDR3 DNA reads TGCGCCAGCAGTGAGTCGAGGGGCTACGAGCAGTACTTC. Its protein product is CASSESRGYEQYF. The gene calls are TRBV10-1 and TRBJ2-7, with D perhaps being TRBD1 or TRBD2 (5 bases each). V gave up 0 bases and J gave up 3 bases, with 6 bases separating them. This CDR3 is built from 13 residues. Germline-derived CDR1 and CDR2 are WNHNN and SYGVQD (reference sequence).

This clone showed up just once. This chain joins TRBV27 and TRBJ1-1, with a tentative D call TRBD1 (5 bases). CDR3 length equals 16 residues. Germline CDR1 reads MNHEY; CDR2 reads SMNVEV (reference sequence). V lost 5 bases and J 1 base, leaving 17 bases between the germline ends. The DNA for the CDR3 is TGTGCCAGCAGTCGGAGAAATGGGGCGGCGAACACTGAAGCTTTCTTT. Translation gives CASSRRNGAANTEAFF.

The genes are TRBV7-9 and TRBJ1-2; D possibly corresponds to TRBD1 (5 bases). V was trimmed by 4 bases and J by 2 bases, leaving 23 bases between them. CDR3 length: 18 residues. Germline V lookup: CDR1 SEHNR, CDR2 FQNEAQ (reference sequence). The CDR3 nucleotides read TGTGCCAGCAGCTCGATCTCTACGGTAGGGGTGGGGAACTATGGCTACACCTTC. Its translation: CASSSISTVGVGNYGYTF.

The rearrangement links TRBV19 to TRBJ1-2; no clear D gene. Germline-derived CDR1 and CDR2 are LNHDA and SQIVND (reference sequence). Trimming took off 3 bases at V and 4 bases at J, with 15 bases between the two ends. The CDR3 extends over 15 amino acids. In nucleotides, the CDR3 is TGTGCCAGTAGTATCAATAGAGGCTCTCCCTATGGCTACACCTTC. It translates to CASSINRGSPYGYTF.

For the CDR3, the DNA is TGTGCCAGCAGCCTATACCGGGACAGGGGGACTGAAGCTTTCTTT. Translated: CASSLYRDRGTEAFF. V and J are TRBV11-2 and TRBJ1-1, with 11 bases identical to TRBD1. With 5 bases clipped from V and 5 bases from J, the junction kept 7 bases outside the gene matches. Germline assignment: CDR1 SGHAT and CDR2 FQNNGV. This CDR3 region has 15 residues.

The rearrangement uses TRBV27 and TRBJ2-1; 13 bases match TRBD2. Germline CDR1 MNHEY, CDR2 SMNVEV (reference sequence). Trimming cost V 5 bases and J 8 bases; bases outside gene matches: 15. The CDR3 contains 18 residues. The CDR3 here is CASSPGLAGVLTVDEQFF. The CDR3 nucleotides are TGTGCCAGCAGTCCAGGACTAGCGGGAGTCCTGACCGTCGATGAGCAGTTCTTC.

V gene TRBV28 combines with J gene TRBJ2-6; D may be TRBD1 (5 bases). The CDR3 runs 16 residues. Germline CDR1 and CDR2: MDHEN and SYDVKM. The V end was cut by 7 bases, the J end by 0 bases, with 13 bases between. Here the CDR3 reads CASKKTAYSGANVLTF. The CDR3 DNA reads TGTGCCAGCAAGAAGACAGCATACTCTGGGGCCAACGTCCTGACTTTC.

V is TRBV27 and J is TRBJ2-2; TRBD1 agrees at 8 bases. Germline CDR1 MNHEY, CDR2 SMNVEV (reference sequence). The CDR3 consists of 14 residues. The V and J ends lost 3 bases and 7 bases, in that order; junction bases with no gene match: 4. The CDR3 loop reads CASSFYRGVGELFF. The CDR3 region has the DNA TGTGCCAGCAGTTTCTACAGGGGGGTCGGGGAGCTGTTTTTT.

The genes are TRBV23-1 and TRBJ2-2; 7 nucleotides agree with TRBD1. TRBV23-1 belongs to the ORF category, with a function that is uncertain. The CDR3 contains 18 residues. V lost 0 bases and J lost 0; bases outside the gene matches: 7. In DNA form, the CDR3 reads TGCGCCAGCAGTCAATCGAACAGGGGCGGGTCGAACACCGGGGAGCTGTTTTTT. Translating it yields CASSQSNRGGSNTGELFF.

The chain joins TRBV7-9 to TRBJ2-7; D is perhaps TRBD1 (6 bases). Germline values: CDR1 SEHNR, CDR2 FQNEAQ (reference sequence). V was pared by 4 bases and J by 4 bases, with 8 bases between. The CDR3 loop spans 12 amino acids. Written as DNA, the CDR3 is TGTGCCAGCAGCTACAGGGTGTACGAGCAGTACTTC. This translates into CASSYRVYEQYF.

This clone was seen only once. The CDR3 sequence: CASSHDPNQDTQYF. CDR3 DNA: TGCGCCAGCAGCCACGATCCCAACCAGGATACGCAGTATTTT. The chain joins TRBV4-3 to TRBJ2-3; D not certain. The ends were cut back, 3 bases at V and 6 bases at J, with 13 bases in the middle. The CDR3 has 14 residues. Germline V CDR1 and CDR2: LGHNA, YSLEER.

As DNA, the CDR3 is TGTGCCAGCAACCGACTAGCGGGAGCGGGCTACAATGAGCAGTTCTTC. Its protein is CASNRLAGAGYNEQFF. The V gene is TRBV6-4, the J gene TRBJ2-1; TRBD2 aligns across 12 bases. Germline V gives CDR1 MRHNA, CDR2 SNTAGT. The V and J ends lost 7 bases and 3 bases, in that order; junction bases with no gene match: 7. The CDR3 has 16 residues.

The chain uses TRBV18 and TRBJ2-1; no clear D. The CDR3 has 14 residues. Germline V gene lookup returns CDR1 KGHSH and CDR2 LQKENI. With 0 bases removed from V and 6 bases from J, the gap between germline ends came to 9 bases. Written as DNA, the CDR3 is TGTGCCAGCTCACCACCGCGCCGACTCAATGAGCAGTTCTTC. Protein sequence: CASSPPRRLNEQFF.

The V and J genes are TRBV13 and TRBJ2-7; 7 bases align to TRBD1. The J segment lost 0 bases and the V segment lost 1 base, leaving 6 bases of the junction unmatched. Germline V gene data show CDR1 as PRHDT and CDR2 as FYEKMQ (reference sequence). CDR3 length: 16 amino acids. CDR3 residues: CASSLATGTDSYEQYF. In DNA, the CDR3 is TGTGCCAGCAGCTTAGCGACCGGGACAGACTCCTACGAGCAGTACTTC.

The chain joins TRBV28 to TRBJ1-5, with D perhaps matching TRBD1 (5 bases). CDR3 size: 15 residues. Trimming removed 4 bases at V and 6 bases at J, with 16 bases between. CDR1 and CDR2 (germline): MDHEN, SYDVKM. DNA of the CDR3: TGTGCCAGCAGTTCTCCGGGGGATCAAGGTCAGCCCCAGCATTTT. This codes for CASSSPGDQGQPQHF.

The chain combines TRBV14 with TRBJ1-4, with 7 bases matching TRBD1. The CDR3 contains 15 residues. V dropped 4 bases and J dropped 3; count of bases not matched to a gene: 5. The germline V gene encodes CDR1 SGHDN and CDR2 FVKESK. CDR3 in DNA: TGTGCCAGCAGCCTCCCGGGACAGCCTAATGAAAAACTGTTTTTT. It codes for CASSLPGQPNEKLFF.

The chain recombines TRBV27 with TRBJ2-7, with 8 positions matching TRBD2. V dropped 5 bases and J dropped 5; count of bases not matched to a gene: 14. CDR1 is MNHEY, CDR2 SMNVEV, per germline (reference sequence). The length of the CDR3 is 16 residues. CDR3 sequence: CASSARPGLVVNEQYF. The CDR3 nucleotides read TGTGCCAGCAGTGCCCGTCCGGGACTAGTCGTAAACGAGCAGTACTTC.

This chain connects TRBV7-4 to TRBJ2-7, with D maybe TRBD2 (5 bases). Germline lookup yields CDR1 SGHVT and CDR2 SQSDAQ. V shed 1 base and J shed 2 bases, with 12 bases lying between them. The CDR3 length is 15 residues. CDR3 loop: CASSLEWERTYEQYF. CDR3 DNA: TGTGCCAGCAGCTTAGAATGGGAGCGTACCTACGAGCAGTACTTC. The variable domain in full, completed from reference TRBV7-4 and TRBJ2-7, reads GAGVSQSPRYKVAKRGRDVALRCDSISGHVTLYWYRQTLGQGSEVLTYSQSDAQRDKSGRPSGRFSAERPERSVSTLKIQRTEQGDSAVYLCASSLEWERTYEQYFGPGTRLTVT.

The J gene is TRBJ2-2, the V gene TRBV11-2; 7 bases map to TRBD2. The germline V gene encodes CDR1 SGHAT and CDR2 FQNNGV. Germline trimming cut 5 bases from V and 5 bases from J; bases unmatched to any gene: 11. CDR3 length: 16 amino acids. CDR3: CASSDTQRDMTGELFF. The CDR3 DNA sequence: TGTGCCAGCAGCGATACGCAGCGGGATATGACCGGGGAGCTGTTTTTT.

This chain uses TRBV9 with TRBJ1-3, with D possibly TRBD1 on 5 matching bases. Trimming pared 2 bases from V and 4 bases from J, leaving 10 bases between. The CDR3 is 14 residues long. Germline V gene sequence: CDR1 SGDLS, CDR2 YYNGEE. The CDR3 nucleotides are TGTGCCAGCAGCGTCGGGGACGGCGGAAACACCATATATTTT. Encoded protein: CASSVGDGGNTIYF.

CDR3 residues: CASSTPGEDIQYF. CDR3 in DNA: TGTGCCAGCAGCACCCCCGGGGAGGACATTCAGTACTTC. The chain combines TRBV7-9 with TRBJ2-4; the D gene is possibly TRBD2 (6 bases). Germline values: CDR1 SEHNR, CDR2 FQNEAQ (reference sequence). V dropped 5 bases and J dropped 8 bases, with 13 bases sitting between them. The CDR3 consists of 13 residues.

This chain links TRBV5-1 with TRBJ2-1, with D possibly being TRBD2 (6 bases). The germline V gene encodes CDR1 SGHRS and CDR2 YFSETQ. The length of the CDR3 is 16 residues. V dropped 0 bases and J dropped 2 bases, with 12 bases sitting between them. Here the CDR3 DNA reads TGCGCCAGCAGCTTGGGGCGGGATCCCGCCTACAATGAGCAGTTCTTC. It is translated as CASSLGRDPAYNEQFF.

As to this clone: The same CDR3 is also encoded by other DNA sequences in this sample. The chain combines TRBV9 with TRBJ1-1; D is perhaps TRBD1 (5 bases). V lost 0 bases and J lost 8, with 8 bases in between. The CDR3 is 12 amino acids. From germline, CDR1 is SGDLS and CDR2 YYNGEE. The DNA of the CDR3 is TGTGCCAGCAGCGTAGGGGGGACCGAAGCTTTCTTT. This codes for CASSVGGTEAFF.

The rearrangement joins TRBV12-5 to TRBJ1-1, with 7 bases fitting TRBD1. The CDR3 covers 14 residues. The V and J ends lost 1 base and 1 base, in that order; junction bases with no gene match: 0. Germline assignment: CDR1 LGHNT and CDR2 FRNRAP. CDR3 region: CASGLAGGNTEAFF. The CDR3 DNA follows: TGTGCTAGTGGTTTGGCAGGGGGGAACACTGAAGCTTTCTTT.

The chain couples TRBV5-1 to TRBJ2-2, with D possibly TRBD2 on 6 matching bases. Germline values: CDR1 SGHRS, CDR2 YFSETQ. The CDR3 extends over 15 amino acids. The V and J ends lost 0 bases and 6 bases respectively, with 12 bases between them. CDR3 amino acids: CASSLAPLAAGELFF. In nucleotides, the CDR3 is TGCGCCAGCAGCTTGGCCCCTTTAGCGGCCGGGGAGCTGTTTTTT.

With regard to this clone: One junction end does not reproduce the germline sequence, and a read error may be involved. This rearrangement joins TRBV5-4 to TRBJ2-7; D possibly corresponds to TRBD2 (5 bases). The CDR3 loop spans 14 amino acids. The germline gives CDR1 SGHNT, CDR2 YYREEE (reference sequence). The CDR3 DNA reads as TGCGCCAGCAGCCCCCACGTTCGGGGTTACGAGCAGTACTTC. Its protein product is CASSPHVRGYEQYF.

The chain employs TRBV9 and TRBJ2-2; 9 bases map to TRBD1. CDR1 SGDLS and CDR2 YYNGEE come from the germline V gene. This CDR3 is 17 amino acids long. The V gene end was trimmed by 0 bases and the J gene end by 4 bases; junction bases not matched to a gene: 7. CDR3 residues: CASSVAQGQGGTGELFF. The CDR3 DNA reads as TGTGCCAGCAGCGTAGCTCAGGGACAGGGCGGCACCGGGGAGCTGTTTTTT.